This TCR beta chain comes out of a study of shared clonotypes between healthy human individuals. The CDR3 is 13 amino acids. The V and J ends lost 4 bases and 3 bases, in that order; junction bases with no gene match: 3. Germline CDR1 is SGHRS and CDR2 is YFSETQ. Using immunoSEQ multiplex PCR, the repertoire was profiled, and TCRdb retains in-frame clones only, with some absent. The table shows about 2.4 million clones, with approximately 93% occurring only once. The chain carries TRBV5-1 and TRBJ2-7; TRBD2 agrees at 8 bases. The receptor was derived from a man aged 18 to 29 in good health. Some clones in this sample may be carry-over from other donors' samples. The sequenced material came from naive CD4+ T cells from PBMCs. Subset indicated: CD45RA+ positively selected. The CDR3 DNA is TGCGCCAGCAGCATTCGGGGGGGCTACGAGCAGTACTTC. It is translated as CASSIRGGYEQYF. Together with reference TRBV5-1 and TRBJ2-7, the CDR3 gives the full variable domain: KAGVTQTPRYLIKTRGQQVTLSCSPISGHRSVSWYQQTPGQGLQFLFEYFSETQRNKGNFPGRFSGRQFSNSRSEMNVSTLELGDSALYLCASSIRGGYEQYFGPGTRLTVT.